A single T cell receptor (beta chain) is shown here with its context. Trimming took off 7 bases at V and 7 bases at J, with 14 bases between the two ends. The CDR3 is 12 residues long. From germline, CDR1 is SQVTM and CDR2 ANQGSEA. This sample was included in a study of blood T cell repertoires in COVID-19. Study-wide context: Researchers got acute and convalescent COVID-19 samples from the United States, Italy and Spain.

Participants were placed into cohorts based on the clinical history they reported. Donors of Cohort 3 who recovered were those that had two negative PCRs, clearance, or symptom resolution. How the authors handled the data: Cell counts per sample came from amplifying reference gene primers. Some clones are missing from TCRdb's copy, which holds only in-frame ones; the method was immunoSEQ multiplex PCR. V and J calls and clone size are given by that table; D and trimming were obtained from the DNA. The sample carries more than 200,000 clones, 70% to 90% recorded once. The clonotype originates from a man aged 25-45 years who had recovered from COVID-19. The sequenced material came from PBMCs or T cells enriched from blood (not recorded which). The genes are TRBV29-1 and TRBJ1-5; D gene unclear. CDR3 bases: TGCAGCGCCGCCGGGGTAGGGCAGCCCCAGCATTTT. It encodes CSAAGVGQPQHF.